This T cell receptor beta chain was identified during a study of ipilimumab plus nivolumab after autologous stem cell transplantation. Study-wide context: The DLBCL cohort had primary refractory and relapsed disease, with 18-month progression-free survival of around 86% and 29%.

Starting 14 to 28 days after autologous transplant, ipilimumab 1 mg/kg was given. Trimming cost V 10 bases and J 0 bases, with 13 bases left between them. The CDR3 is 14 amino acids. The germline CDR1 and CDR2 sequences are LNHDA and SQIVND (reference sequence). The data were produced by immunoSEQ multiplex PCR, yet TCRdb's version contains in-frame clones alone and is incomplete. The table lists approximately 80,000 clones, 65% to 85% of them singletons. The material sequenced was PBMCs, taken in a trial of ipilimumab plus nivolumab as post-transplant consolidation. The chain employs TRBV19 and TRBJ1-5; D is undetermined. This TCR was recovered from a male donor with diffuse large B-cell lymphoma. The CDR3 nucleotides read TGTGCCACCGTCGTCAGCCATAGCAATCAGCCCCAGCATTTT. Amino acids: CATVVSHSNQPQHF.